Here is one T cell receptor (beta chain) with its context. Its antigen remains unidentified. From germline, CDR1 is SGHNT and CDR2 YENEEA. The V segment lost 2 bases and the J segment 6 bases; nucleotides outside the gene matches: 11. CDR3 length: 17 residues. These data belong to a study of cytomegalovirus exposure and HLA in healthy donors. Overall study results and limits: Solely CMV serostatus was available to characterize immune exposure.

60 Vbeta and 13 Jbeta primers were used in PCR. Here immunoSEQ multiplex PCR was the method, and the copy in TCRdb shows in-frame clones only, minus some. The data contain approximately 100,000 clones, around 79% of them singletons. The clonotype originates from a woman aged 40-49 years in good health and CMV-seronegative. This sequence joins TRBV11-3 and TRBJ2-3; 10 bases are a match to TRBD1. Specimen: PBMCs. CDR3 nucleotide sequence: TGTGCCAGCAGCTTAAGCAATTCTGGGACAGGGGAGGATACGCAGTATTTT. This encodes CASSLSNSGTGEDTQYF.